This T cell receptor (beta chain) was found in a study of regulatory T cells in long-lasting Graves disease. The study's findings and limits: TCR diversity was lower in persistent Graves' patients than in newly diagnosed ones.

Time point here: newly diagnosed GD, antithyroid drugs for less than 3 months. Generation of the TCR library employed RNA extracted from PBMCs. The diagnosis of Graves' disease used American Thyroid Association guidelines. Patients were from an endocrinology department in Xi'an, China. Note on this clonotype: Its cognate antigen is unknown.

Construction of the TCR beta libraries employed iRepertoire HTBI primers in conjunction with Arm-PCR of CDR3 regions. Via MiXCR, TCRdb re-called the multiplex PCR reads, giving one row per CDR3 protein. The repertoire has fewer than 650,000 distinct CDR3 sequences, about 15% of them found once; the top ten carry around 18%. These data also formed part of another study, on T cells in Graves' hyperthyroidism and ophthalmopathy.

This clonotype was obtained from a woman in her 30s with Graves disease. The sequencing used peripheral blood mononuclear cells (PBMCs), collected at new diagnosis, from a patient treated with antithyroid drugs.

CDR3 in amino acids: CASSFDRVSEAFF. CDR3 nucleotides: TGTGCCAGCAGTTTTGACAGGGTGTCTGAAGCTTTCTTT. The rearrangement links TRBV6-5 to TRBJ1-1; 7 bases agree with TRBD1. The CDR3 length is 13 residues. Trimming took 4 bases from V and 6 from J; bases not matched to a gene: 5. Germline V gives CDR1 MNHEY, CDR2 SVGAGI.